This TCR beta chain was sequenced in a study of shared clonotypes between healthy human individuals. Partitioning of CD4+ cells yielded a CD45RA+ naive subset and a CD45RA-negative memory subset. This clone was counted once. Here immunoSEQ multiplex PCR was the method, and the copy in TCRdb shows in-frame clones only, minus some. The sample consists of about 2,500,000 clones, over 85% of them appearing once. With 5 bases clipped from V and 2 bases from J, the junction kept 6 bases outside the gene matches. The germline gives CDR1 SGHNT, CDR2 YYREEE (reference sequence). The CDR3 loop spans 15 amino acids.

Sample: naive CD4+ T cells sorted from blood. Subset denoted: CD45RA+ positively selected. This receptor was taken from a young man in good health. This chain joins TRBV5-4 and TRBJ2-7; TRBD2 aligns across 11 bases. CDR3 DNA: TGTGCCAGCAGGTTAGGGACTAGCGGTACCTACGAGCAGTACTTC. It codes for CASRLGTSGTYEQYF.